Described below is a single T cell receptor beta chain sequence and its context. These data originate in a study of cytomegalovirus exposure and HLA in healthy donors. The PCR had 60 Vbeta and 13 Jbeta primers. The table came from immunoSEQ multiplex PCR; TCRdb's copy has only in-frame clones and leaves some out. Of hundreds of thousands of clones listed, 80% to 90% were seen once; the top ten hold roughly 2.3%. The germline V gene encodes CDR1 SGHTA and CDR2 FQGTGA. V lost 6 bases to trimming and J lost 0 bases, with 8 bases between them. The CDR3 sequence is 14 residues long. The chain employs TRBV7-3 and TRBJ2-2, with D unresolved. What was sequenced was PBMCs. The sequence was collected from a woman aged 18-29 years in good health and CMV-seronegative. The CDR3 reads CASSEIANTGELFF. The CDR3 DNA reads TGTGCCAGCAGTGAAATAGCGAACACCGGGGAGCTGTTTTTT.